This T cell receptor beta chain was sequenced during a study of blood T cell repertoires in COVID-19. Study background: COVID-19 samples from acute and convalescent phases originated in the United States, Italy and Spain.

The CDR3 has 18 residues. The V segment lost 0 bases and the J segment 4 bases; nucleotides outside the gene matches: 10. CDR1 SGHTA and CDR2 FQGNSA come from the germline V gene. In the authors' workflow: It was from reference gene primer amplification that nucleated cell counts were estimated. Using immunoSEQ multiplex PCR, the repertoire was profiled, and TCRdb retains in-frame clones only, with some absent. The V and J calls and the clone size are those of that table, but D and trimming were determined from the DNA. The data show about 160,000 clones, with 84% seen just once and roughly 2.2% held by the top ten.

This sequence joins TRBV7-2 and TRBJ2-3, with 10 nucleotides matching TRBD2. This receptor was obtained from a man in his 70s with acute or convalescent COVID-19. The sample consisted of peripheral blood. CDR3 coding DNA: TGTGCCAGCAGCTTAGCCCTCCTAAGCGGGGGGGCCCCAGATACGCAGTATTTT. This gives the protein CASSLALLSGGAPDTQYF.